The 13 T cell receptor beta chains in this list originate from one sample, sequenced in a study of T cells in Graves' hyperthyroidism and ophthalmopathy. There were TCR beta CDR3 regions amplified from RNA transcripts. HTBI primers were the set used in a first-round RT-PCR of the TCR CDR3. TCRdb redid the calling of the multiplex PCR reads with MiXCR, one entry per CDR3 protein. Of 400,000 to 450,000 distinct CDR3 sequences detected, 14% to 15% appear once; the ten largest clones hold around 14%. The sample was blood. The receptors here all came from a young man with Graves' ophthalmopathy.

This clonotype occurred a few times. The chain combines TRBV19 with TRBJ1-4; D call uncertain. V lost 6 bases and J lost 0, with 11 bases in between. In germline, CDR1 is LNHDA, CDR2 SQIVND (reference sequence). The CDR3 extends over 15 amino acids. The CDR3 DNA follows: TGTGCCAGTAGGGACGGTGATGCAACTAATGAAAAACTGTTTTTT. Its protein product is CASRDGDATNEKLFF.

This clonotype was seen ten or more times. The chain is built from TRBV20-1 and TRBJ2-3; D gene uncertain. CDR3 size: 12 residues. V was clipped by 4 bases and J by 4 bases, with 9 bases between them. Germline V gene sequence: CDR1 DFQATT, CDR2 SNEGSKA (reference sequence). DNA of the CDR3: TGCAGTGCTACCCACTCCCCAGATACGCAGTATTTT. Translated, it gives CSATHSPDTQYF.

This clonotype was seen more than once but under ten times. The gene calls are TRBV5-1 and TRBJ2-6; D remains ambiguous. V gave up 0 bases and J gave up 4 bases, with 8 bases separating them. Germline lookup yields CDR1 SGHRS and CDR2 YFSETQ. The CDR3 is 15 residues long. The CDR3 loop reads CASSLDRSGANVLTF. The DNA for the CDR3 is TGCGCCAGCAGCTTGGACAGATCCGGGGCCAACGTCCTGACTTTC. Filled out from reference TRBV5-1 and TRBJ2-6, the complete variable domain reads KAGVTQTPRYLIKTRGQQVTLSCSPISGHRSVSWYQQTPGQGLQFLFEYFSETQRNKGNFPGRFSGRQFSNSRSEMNVSTLELGDSALYLCASSLDRSGANVLTFGAGSRLTVL.

This clonotype showed up just a few times. The chain combines TRBV6-1 with TRBJ1-6; D unresolved. This CDR3 has 15 amino acids. CDR1 and CDR2 from the germline V gene are MNHNS and SASEGT. The V end lost 5 bases, the J end lost 14 bases, and 22 bases lay between the germline ends. CDR3 region: CASSFLRDKTQTLHF. The CDR3 bases are TGTGCCAGCAGTTTTCTAAGGGATAAGACGCAAACCCTCCACTTT.

Turning to this clonotype: A read error may be the cause here, since a much bigger clone is one base away. The chain carries TRBV9 and TRBJ2-3, with TRBD1 matching over 7 bases. CDR1 is SGDLS and CDR2 is YYNGEE in the germline V gene. The CDR3 runs to 14 residues. Unmatched junction bases numbered 3, after V lost 4 bases and J lost 1 base. Here the CDR3 reads CASSTDRGTDTQYF. In nucleotides, the CDR3 is TGTGCCAGCAGCACCGACAGGGGCACAGATACGCAGTATTTT.

The chain joins TRBV10-3 to TRBJ2-5; a weak D match, TRBD2 (6 bases). Looked up from germline, CDR1 is ENHRY and CDR2 is SYGVKD. Deletions cut 11 bases from V and 1 base from J, with 11 bases between. The CDR3 contains 12 residues. The CDR3 coding sequence is TGTGCCGCCAAGGGACTCCAAGAGACCCAGTACTTC. This translates into CAAKGLQETQYF.

The sample holds a few counts of this clonotype. V is TRBV6-1 and J is TRBJ2-1, with TRBD2 matching 16 bases. The CDR3 is 17 amino acids. J lost 4 bases, V lost 6 bases, and 6 bases had no gene match. Looked up from germline, CDR1 is MNHNS and CDR2 is SASEGT. CDR3 amino acids: CASRGLAGGRGYNEQFF. DNA for the CDR3: TGTGCCAGCAGGGGACTAGCGGGAGGGAGAGGGTACAATGAGCAGTTCTTC.

This clonotype was recorded at least ten times. An end of the junction differs from the germline gene, which may be a read error. The chain combines TRBV11-2 with TRBJ2-3; D is uncertain. The CDR3 has 11 amino acids. Germline assignment: CDR1 SGHAT and CDR2 FQNNGV. CDR3 loop: CASTLGLTQYF. CDR3 nucleotides: TGTGCCAGCACCTTAGGCCTCACGCAGTATTTT. Supplemented by reference TRBV11-2 and TRBJ2-3, the full variable domain reads EAGVAQSPRYKIIEKRQSVAFWCNPISGHATLYWYQQILGQGPKLLIQFQNNGVVDDSQLPKDRFSAERLKGVDSTLKIQPAKLEDSAVYLCASTLGLTQYFGPGTRLTVL.

This clonotype was detected many times. The gene calls are TRBV7-9 and TRBJ2-3; D not certain. This CDR3 has 16 residues. V shed 1 base and J shed 1 base, with 12 bases lying between them. Germline V gives CDR1 SEHNR, CDR2 FQNEAQ (reference sequence). The CDR3 nucleotides are TGTGCCAGCAGCTTAGTCGGCTTGCTGCGCACAGATACGCAGTATTTT. Translation: CASSLVGLLRTDTQYF.

This clonotype has a count of ten or more. The J gene is TRBJ2-7, the V gene TRBV10-1; 8 bases are shared with TRBD1. Trimming removed 4 bases from V and 3 bases from J; junction bases left unmatched: 5. The germline gives CDR1 WNHNN, CDR2 SYGVQD (reference sequence). The CDR3 is 14 residues long. CDR3 protein: CASSGTGGNYEQYF. CDR3 sequence (DNA): TGCGCCAGCAGTGGCACAGGGGGAAACTACGAGCAGTACTTC.

This clonotype was observed a handful of times. CDR3 nucleotide sequence: TGCGCCAGCAGCCGCTTGGGCGGGGGGTCAGATACGCAGTATTTT. Protein sequence: CASSRLGGGSDTQYF. The chain employs TRBV4-1 and TRBJ2-3; 8 bases agree with TRBD2. Germline V gene sequence: CDR1 MGHRA, CDR2 YSYEKL. Trimming took 4 bases from V and 4 from J; bases not matched to a gene: 7. CDR3 size: 15 residues.

This clonotype appeared many times. The rearrangement links TRBV6-1 to TRBJ2-7; D may correspond to TRBD1 or TRBD2 (5 bases each). This CDR3 is 14 amino acids long. The germline gives CDR1 MNHNS, CDR2 SASEGT. With 3 bases removed from V and 7 bases from J, the gap between germline ends came to 16 bases. For the CDR3, the DNA is TGTGCCAGCAGTGAGGGGACGGCGAAGGTAGAGCAGTACTTC. This sequence encodes CASSEGTAKVEQYF.

The chain employs TRBV6-1 and TRBJ1-6; 8 bases align to TRBD1. Germline assignment: CDR1 MNHNS and CDR2 SASEGT. The ends lost 7 bases at V and 19 bases at J; junction bases unmatched: 15. The length of the CDR3 is 13 residues. The CDR3 nucleotides are TGTGCCAGCACCCCAGGGACAGGCCCCCCCATTCACTTT. Residues: CASTPGTGPPIHF.